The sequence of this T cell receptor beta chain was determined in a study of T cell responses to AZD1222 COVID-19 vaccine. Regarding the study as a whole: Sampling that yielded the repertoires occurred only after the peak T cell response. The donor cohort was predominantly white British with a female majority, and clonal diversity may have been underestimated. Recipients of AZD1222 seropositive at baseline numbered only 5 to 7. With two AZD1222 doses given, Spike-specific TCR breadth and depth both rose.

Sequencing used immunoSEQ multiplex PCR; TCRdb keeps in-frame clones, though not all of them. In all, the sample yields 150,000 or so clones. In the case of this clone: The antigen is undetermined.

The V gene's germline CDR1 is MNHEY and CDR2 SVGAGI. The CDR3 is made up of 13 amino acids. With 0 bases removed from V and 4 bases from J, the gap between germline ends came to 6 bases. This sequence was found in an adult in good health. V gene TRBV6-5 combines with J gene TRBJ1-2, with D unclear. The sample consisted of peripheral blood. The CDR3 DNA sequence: TGTGCCAGCAGTTACTCGAACAGCTATGGCTACACCTTC. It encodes CASSYSNSYGYTF.